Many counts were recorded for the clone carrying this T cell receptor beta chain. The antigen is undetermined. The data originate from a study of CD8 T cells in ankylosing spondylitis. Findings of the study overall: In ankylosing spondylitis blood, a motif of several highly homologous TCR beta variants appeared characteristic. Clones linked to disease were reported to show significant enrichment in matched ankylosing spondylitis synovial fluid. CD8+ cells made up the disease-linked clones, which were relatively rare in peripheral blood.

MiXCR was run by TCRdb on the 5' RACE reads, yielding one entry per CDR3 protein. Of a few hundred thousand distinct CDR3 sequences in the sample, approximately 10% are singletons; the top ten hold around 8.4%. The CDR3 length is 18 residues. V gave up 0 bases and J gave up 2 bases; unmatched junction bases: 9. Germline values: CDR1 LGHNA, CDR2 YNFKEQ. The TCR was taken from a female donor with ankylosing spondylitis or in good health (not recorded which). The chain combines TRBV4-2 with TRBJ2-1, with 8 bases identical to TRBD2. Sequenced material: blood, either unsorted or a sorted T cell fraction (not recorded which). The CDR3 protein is CASSQDVSGGIAYNEQFF. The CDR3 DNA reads TGTGCCAGCAGCCAAGACGTGTCGGGGGGGATCGCCTACAATGAGCAGTTCTTC.